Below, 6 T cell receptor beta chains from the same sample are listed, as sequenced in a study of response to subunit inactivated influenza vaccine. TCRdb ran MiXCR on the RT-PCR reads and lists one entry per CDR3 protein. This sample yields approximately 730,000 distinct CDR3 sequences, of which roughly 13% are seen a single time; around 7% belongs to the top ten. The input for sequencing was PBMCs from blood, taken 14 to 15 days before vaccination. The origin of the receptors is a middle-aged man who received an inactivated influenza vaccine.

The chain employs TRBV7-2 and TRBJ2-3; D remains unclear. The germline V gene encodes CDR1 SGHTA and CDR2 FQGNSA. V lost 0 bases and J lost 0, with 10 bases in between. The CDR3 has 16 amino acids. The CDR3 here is CASSLAPRTSTDTQYF. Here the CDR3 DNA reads TGTGCCAGCAGCTTAGCGCCACGCACTAGCACAGATACGCAGTATTTT.

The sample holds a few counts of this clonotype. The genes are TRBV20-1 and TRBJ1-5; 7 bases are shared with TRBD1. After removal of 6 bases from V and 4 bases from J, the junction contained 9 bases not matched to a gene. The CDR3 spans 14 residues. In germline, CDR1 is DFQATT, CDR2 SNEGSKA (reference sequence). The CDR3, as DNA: TGCAGTGCCCCGACAGGGTATAGGAATCAGCCCCAGCATTTT. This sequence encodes CSAPTGYRNQPQHF.

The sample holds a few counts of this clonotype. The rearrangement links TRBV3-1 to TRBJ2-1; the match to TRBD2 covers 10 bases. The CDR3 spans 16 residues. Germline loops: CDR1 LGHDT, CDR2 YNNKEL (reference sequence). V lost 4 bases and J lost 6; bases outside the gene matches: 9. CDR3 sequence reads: CASSPVIAGGTNEQFF. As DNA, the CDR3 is TGTGCCAGCAGCCCGGTCATAGCGGGAGGCACCAATGAGCAGTTCTTC.

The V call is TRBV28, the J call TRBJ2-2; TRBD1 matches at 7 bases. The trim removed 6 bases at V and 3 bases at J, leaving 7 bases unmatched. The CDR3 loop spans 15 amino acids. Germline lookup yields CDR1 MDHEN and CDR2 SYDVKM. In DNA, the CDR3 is TGTGCCAGCAGACAGGGGACCATCTACACCGGGGAGCTGTTTTTT. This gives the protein CASRQGTIYTGELFF.

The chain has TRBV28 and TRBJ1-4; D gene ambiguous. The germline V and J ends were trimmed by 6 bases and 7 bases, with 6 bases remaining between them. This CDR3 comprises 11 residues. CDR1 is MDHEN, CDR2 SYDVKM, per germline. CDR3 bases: TGTGCCAGCAGAAGTAGTGAAAAACTGTTTTTT. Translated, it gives CASRSSEKLFF.

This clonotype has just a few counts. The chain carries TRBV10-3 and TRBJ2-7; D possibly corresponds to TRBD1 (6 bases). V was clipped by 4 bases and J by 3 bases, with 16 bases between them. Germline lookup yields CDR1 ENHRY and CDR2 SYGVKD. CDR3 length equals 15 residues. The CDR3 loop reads CAISGEQGGIYEQYF. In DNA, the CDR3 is TGTGCCATCAGTGGGGAGCAAGGGGGAATCTACGAGCAGTACTTC.